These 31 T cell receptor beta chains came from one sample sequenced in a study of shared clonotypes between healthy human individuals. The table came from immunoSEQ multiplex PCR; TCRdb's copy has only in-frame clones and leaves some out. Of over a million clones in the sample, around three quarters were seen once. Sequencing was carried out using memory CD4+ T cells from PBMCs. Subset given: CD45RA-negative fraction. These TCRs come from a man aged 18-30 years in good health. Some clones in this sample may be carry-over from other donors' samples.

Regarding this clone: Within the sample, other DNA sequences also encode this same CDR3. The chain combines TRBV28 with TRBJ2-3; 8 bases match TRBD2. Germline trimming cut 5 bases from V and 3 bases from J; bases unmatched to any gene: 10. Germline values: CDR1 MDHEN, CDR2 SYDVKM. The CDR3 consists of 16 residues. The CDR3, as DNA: TGTGCCAGCAGTCTACTAAGCGGGAGTGGGACAGATACGCAGTATTTT. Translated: CASSLLSGSGTDTQYF.

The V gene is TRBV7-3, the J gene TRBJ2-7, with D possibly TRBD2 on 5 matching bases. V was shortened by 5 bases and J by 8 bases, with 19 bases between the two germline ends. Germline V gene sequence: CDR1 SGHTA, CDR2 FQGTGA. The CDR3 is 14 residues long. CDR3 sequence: CASSEGPQSVKQYF. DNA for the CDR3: TGTGCCAGCAGCGAGGGCCCCCAATCCGTGAAGCAGTACTTC. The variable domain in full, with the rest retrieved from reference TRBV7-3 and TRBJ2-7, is GAGVSQTPSNKVTEKGKYVELRCDPISGHTALYWYRQSLGQGPEFLIYFQGTGAADDSGLPNDRFFAVRPEGSVSTLKIQRTERGDSAVYLCASSEGPQSVKQYFGPGTRLTVT.

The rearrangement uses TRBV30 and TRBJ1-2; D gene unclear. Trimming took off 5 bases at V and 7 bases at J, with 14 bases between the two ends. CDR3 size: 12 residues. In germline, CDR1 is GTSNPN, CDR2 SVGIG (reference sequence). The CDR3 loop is CAWAYFSAGYTF. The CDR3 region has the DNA TGTGCCTGGGCTTACTTTTCGGCTGGCTACACCTTC.

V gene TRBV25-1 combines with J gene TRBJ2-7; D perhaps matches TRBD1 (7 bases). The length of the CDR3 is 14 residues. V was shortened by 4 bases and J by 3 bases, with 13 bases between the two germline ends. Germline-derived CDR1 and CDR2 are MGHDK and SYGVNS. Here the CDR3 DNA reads TGTGCCAGCAGTGGCAGGGGGGACGGCTACGAGCAGTACTTC. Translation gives CASSGRGDGYEQYF.

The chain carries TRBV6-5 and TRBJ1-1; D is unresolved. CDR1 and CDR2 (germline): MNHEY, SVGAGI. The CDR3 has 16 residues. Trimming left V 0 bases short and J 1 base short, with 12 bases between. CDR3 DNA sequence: TGTGCCAGCAGTTACTCTTCCGGGAAACCGAACACTGAAGCTTTCTTT. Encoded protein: CASSYSSGKPNTEAFF.

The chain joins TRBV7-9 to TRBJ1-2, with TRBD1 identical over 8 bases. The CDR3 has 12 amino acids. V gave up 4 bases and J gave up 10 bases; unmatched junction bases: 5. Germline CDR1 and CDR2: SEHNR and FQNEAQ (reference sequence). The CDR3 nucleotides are TGTGCCAGCAGCTCTGCGGACAGGGCCTACACCTTC. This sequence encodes CASSSADRAYTF.

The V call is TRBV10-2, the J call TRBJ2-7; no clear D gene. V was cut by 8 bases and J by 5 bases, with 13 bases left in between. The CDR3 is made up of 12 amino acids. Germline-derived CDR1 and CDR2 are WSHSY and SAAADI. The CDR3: CASQLRANEQYF. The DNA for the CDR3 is TGCGCCAGCCAGTTGAGAGCAAACGAGCAGTACTTC.

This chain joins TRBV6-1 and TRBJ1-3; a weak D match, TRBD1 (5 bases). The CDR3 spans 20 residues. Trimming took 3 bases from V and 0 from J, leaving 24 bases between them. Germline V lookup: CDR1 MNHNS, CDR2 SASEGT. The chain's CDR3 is CASSEAPPGLLDLSGNTIYF. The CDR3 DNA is TGTGCCAGCAGTGAGGCCCCACCAGGGCTTTTAGACCTCTCTGGAAACACCATATATTTT.

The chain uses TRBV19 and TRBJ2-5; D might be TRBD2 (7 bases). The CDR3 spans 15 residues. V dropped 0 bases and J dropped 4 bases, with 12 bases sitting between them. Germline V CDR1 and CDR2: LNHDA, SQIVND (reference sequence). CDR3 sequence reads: CASSIEPGGRETQYF. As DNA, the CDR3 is TGTGCCAGTAGTATAGAACCGGGGGGCAGAGAGACCCAGTACTTC.

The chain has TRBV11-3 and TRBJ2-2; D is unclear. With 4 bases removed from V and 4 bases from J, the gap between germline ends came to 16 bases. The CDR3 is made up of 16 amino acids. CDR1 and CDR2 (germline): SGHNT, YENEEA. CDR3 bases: TGTGCCAGCAGCTCACGCCACCCGGGCGGCACCGGGGAGCTGTTTTTT. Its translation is CASSSRHPGGTGELFF.

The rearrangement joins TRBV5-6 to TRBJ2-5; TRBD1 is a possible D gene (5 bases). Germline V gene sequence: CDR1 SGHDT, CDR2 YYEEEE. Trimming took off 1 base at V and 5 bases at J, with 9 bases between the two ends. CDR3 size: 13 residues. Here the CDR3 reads CASSLLGHETQYF. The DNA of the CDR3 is TGTGCCAGCAGCTTGCTAGGACATGAGACCCAGTACTTC.

The chain's CDR3 is CASSAGTSGKVYNEQFF. As DNA, the CDR3 is TGCGCCAGCAGCGCAGGGACTAGCGGGAAGGTCTACAATGAGCAGTTCTTC. This chain joins TRBV5-1 and TRBJ2-1; 13 nucleotides align to TRBD2. Germline V gene data show CDR1 as SGHRS and CDR2 as YFSETQ. This CDR3 has 17 residues. After removal of 4 bases from V and 3 bases from J, the junction contained 7 bases not matched to a gene. Using reference TRBV5-1 and TRBJ2-1 for the parts outside the CDR3, the full variable domain is KAGVTQTPRYLIKTRGQQVTLSCSPISGHRSVSWYQQTPGQGLQFLFEYFSETQRNKGNFPGRFSGRQFSNSRSEMNVSTLELGDSALYLCASSAGTSGKVYNEQFFGPGTRLTVL.

The CDR3 nucleotides read TGTGCCAGCAGTGAGCGACACTCTGGCAATCAGCCCCAGCATTTT. This gives the protein CASSERHSGNQPQHF. The V gene is TRBV6-1, the J gene TRBJ1-5; unclear D gene. Between the trimmed V and J ends, which lost 3 bases and 2 bases, there was a span of 11 bases. Germline V gene data show CDR1 as MNHNS and CDR2 as SASEGT. The CDR3 loop spans 15 amino acids.

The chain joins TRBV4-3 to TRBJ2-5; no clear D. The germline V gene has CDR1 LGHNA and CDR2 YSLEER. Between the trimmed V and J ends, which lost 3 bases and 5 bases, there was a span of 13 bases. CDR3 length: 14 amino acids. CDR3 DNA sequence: TGCGCCAGCAGCCAGAACTTGGTCGGTGAGACCCAGTACTTC. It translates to CASSQNLVGETQYF.

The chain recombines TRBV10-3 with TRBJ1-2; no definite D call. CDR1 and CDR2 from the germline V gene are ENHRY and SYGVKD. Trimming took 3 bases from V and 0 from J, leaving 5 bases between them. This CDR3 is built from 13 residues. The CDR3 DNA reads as TGTGCCATCAGTGAAGGGACTAACTATGGCTACACCTTC. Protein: CAISEGTNYGYTF.

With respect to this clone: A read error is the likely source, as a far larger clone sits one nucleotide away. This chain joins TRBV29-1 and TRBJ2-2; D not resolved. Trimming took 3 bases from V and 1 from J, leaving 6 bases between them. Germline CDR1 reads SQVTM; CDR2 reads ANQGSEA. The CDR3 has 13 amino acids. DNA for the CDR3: TGCAGCGTTGACGAGCGGAACACCGGGGAGCTGTTTTTT. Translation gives CSVDERNTGELFF.

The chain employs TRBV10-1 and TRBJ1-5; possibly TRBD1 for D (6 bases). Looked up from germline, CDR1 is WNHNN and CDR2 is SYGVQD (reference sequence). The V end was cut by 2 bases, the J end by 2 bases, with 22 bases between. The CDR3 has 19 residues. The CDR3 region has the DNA TGCGCCAGCAGTGAGGAGCCCCAGGGGCGAGGGCGGGGCAATCAGCCCCAGCATTTT. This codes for CASSEEPQGRGRGNQPQHF.

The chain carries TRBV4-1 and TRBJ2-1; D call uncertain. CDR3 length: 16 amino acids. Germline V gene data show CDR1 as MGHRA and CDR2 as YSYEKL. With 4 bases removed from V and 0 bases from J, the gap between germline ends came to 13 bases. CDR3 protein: CASSPWALSSYNEQFF. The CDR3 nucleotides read TGCGCCAGCAGCCCCTGGGCGCTTAGCTCCTACAATGAGCAGTTCTTC.

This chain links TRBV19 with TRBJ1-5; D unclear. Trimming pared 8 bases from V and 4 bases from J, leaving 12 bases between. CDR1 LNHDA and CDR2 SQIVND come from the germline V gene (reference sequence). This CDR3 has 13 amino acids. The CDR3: CASRRRGNQPQHF. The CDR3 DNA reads TGTGCCAGTCGGAGGCGGGGTAATCAGCCCCAGCATTTT.

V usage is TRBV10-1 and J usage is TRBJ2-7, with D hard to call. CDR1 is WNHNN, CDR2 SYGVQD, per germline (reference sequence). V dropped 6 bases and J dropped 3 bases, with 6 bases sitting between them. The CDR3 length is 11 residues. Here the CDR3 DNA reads TGCGCCAGCAGCGACGACTACGAGCAGTACTTC. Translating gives CASSDDYEQYF.

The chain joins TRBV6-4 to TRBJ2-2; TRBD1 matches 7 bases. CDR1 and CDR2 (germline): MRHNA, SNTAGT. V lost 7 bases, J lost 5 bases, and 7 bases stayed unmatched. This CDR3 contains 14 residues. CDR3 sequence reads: CASIRGKKTGELFF. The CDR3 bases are TGTGCCAGCATCAGGGGGAAGAAAACCGGGGAGCTGTTTTTT.

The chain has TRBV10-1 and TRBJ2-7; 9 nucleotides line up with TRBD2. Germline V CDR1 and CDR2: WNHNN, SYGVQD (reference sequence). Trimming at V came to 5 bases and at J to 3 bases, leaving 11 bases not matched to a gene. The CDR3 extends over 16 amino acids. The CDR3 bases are TGCGCCAGCAGTCCGACCCAGCTAGCGGGGTTCTACGAGCAGTACTTC. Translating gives CASSPTQLAGFYEQYF.

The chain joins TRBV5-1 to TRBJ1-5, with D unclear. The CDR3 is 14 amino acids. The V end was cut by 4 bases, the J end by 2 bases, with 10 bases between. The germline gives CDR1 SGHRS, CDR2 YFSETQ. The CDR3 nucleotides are TGCGCCAGCAGCCGACTTGGGGGCAATCAGCCCCAGCATTTT. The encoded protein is CASSRLGGNQPQHF.

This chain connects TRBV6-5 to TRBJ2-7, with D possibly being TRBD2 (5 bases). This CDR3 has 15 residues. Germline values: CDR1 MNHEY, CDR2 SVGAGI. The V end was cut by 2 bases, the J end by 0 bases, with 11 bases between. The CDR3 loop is CASSYRGISSYEQYF. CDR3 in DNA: TGTGCCAGCAGTTACCGGGGAATAAGCTCCTACGAGCAGTACTTC.

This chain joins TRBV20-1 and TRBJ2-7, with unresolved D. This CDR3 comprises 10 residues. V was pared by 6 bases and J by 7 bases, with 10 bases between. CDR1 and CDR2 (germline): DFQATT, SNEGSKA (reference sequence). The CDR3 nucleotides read TGCAGTGCGAGGATAGGTGAGCAGTACTTC. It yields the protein CSARIGEQYF.

The CDR3 loop is CASSPSAGYGYTF. The CDR3 nucleotides are TGTGCCAGCAGCCCGAGCGCGGGTTATGGCTACACCTTC. This chain joins TRBV7-9 and TRBJ1-2; D not certain. The CDR3 contains 13 residues. Per the germline V gene, CDR1 is SEHNR and CDR2 is FQNEAQ (reference sequence). V was shortened by 5 bases and J by 5 bases, with 12 bases between the two germline ends.

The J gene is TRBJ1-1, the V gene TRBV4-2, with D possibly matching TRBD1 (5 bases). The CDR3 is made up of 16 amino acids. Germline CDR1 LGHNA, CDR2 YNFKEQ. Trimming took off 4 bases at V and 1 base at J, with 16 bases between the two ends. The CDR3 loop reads CASSLRPGTGNTEAFF. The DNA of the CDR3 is TGTGCCAGCAGCCTCCGTCCCGGGACTGGGAACACTGAAGCTTTCTTT.

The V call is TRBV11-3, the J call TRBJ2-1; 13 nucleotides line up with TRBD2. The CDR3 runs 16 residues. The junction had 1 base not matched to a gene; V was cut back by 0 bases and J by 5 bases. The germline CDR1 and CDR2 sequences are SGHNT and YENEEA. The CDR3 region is CASSLEGTSGNNEQFF. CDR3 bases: TGTGCCAGCAGCTTAGAGGGGACTAGCGGGAACAATGAGCAGTTCTTC.

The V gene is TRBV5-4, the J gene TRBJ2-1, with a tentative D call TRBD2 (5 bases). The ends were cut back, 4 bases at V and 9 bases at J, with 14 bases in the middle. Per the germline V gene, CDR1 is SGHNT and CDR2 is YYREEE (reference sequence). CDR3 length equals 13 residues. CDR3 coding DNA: TGTGCCAGCAGCGGGAAGGACTTGGGTGAGCAGTTCTTC. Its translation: CASSGKDLGEQFF.

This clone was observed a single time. The DNA of the CDR3 is TGTGCCAGCAGCCAGACTAGCGGGAGGGTCGAGACCCAGTACTTC. Its protein is CASSQTSGRVETQYF. This chain links TRBV7-2 with TRBJ2-5, with 14 bases lining up with TRBD2. V was clipped by 5 bases and J by 5 bases; unmatched bases: 4. This CDR3 region has 15 residues. Germline values: CDR1 SGHTA, CDR2 FQGNSA.

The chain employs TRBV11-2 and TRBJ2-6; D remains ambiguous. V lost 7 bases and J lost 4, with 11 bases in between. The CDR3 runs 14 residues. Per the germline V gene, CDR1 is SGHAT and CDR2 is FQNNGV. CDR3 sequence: CASTFLWGANVLTF. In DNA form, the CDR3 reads TGTGCCAGCACCTTCCTCTGGGGGGCCAACGTCCTGACTTTC.